The 15 T cell receptor beta chains below all came from one sample that was sequenced in a study of blood T cell repertoires in COVID-19. The protocol was immunoSEQ multiplex PCR, while the TCRdb copy is restricted to in-frame clones and leaves out a portion. This sample yields 250,000 to 350,000 clones, of which less than 90% are seen a single time; 3% belongs to the top ten. Sequenced material: PBMCs or T cells enriched from blood (not recorded which). The receptors derive from a woman aged 50 to 60 who had recovered from COVID-19.

This clone was counted a few times. The rearrangement uses TRBV6-5 and TRBJ2-1, with 9 bases lining up with TRBD2. This CDR3 contains 14 residues. Germline CDR1 and CDR2: MNHEY and SVGAGI. J lost 8 bases, V lost 4 bases, and 6 bases had no gene match. The CDR3 bases are TGTGCCAGCAGTTCGGGACTAGCCAGAGATGAGCAGTTCTTC. Amino acids: CASSSGLARDEQFF.

CDR3 amino acids: CASSDMGGRSYNEQFF. CDR3 nucleotides: TGTGCCAGCAGTGACATGGGCGGGAGATCTTACAATGAGCAGTTCTTC. This chain joins TRBV6-4 and TRBJ2-1, with 7 bases matching TRBD2. From germline, CDR1 is MRHNA and CDR2 SNTAGT. With 2 bases clipped from V and 4 bases from J, the junction kept 8 bases outside the gene matches. The CDR3 spans 16 residues.

This chain links TRBV19 with TRBJ1-2; D gene ambiguous. The CDR3 sequence is 11 residues long. CDR1 is LNHDA, CDR2 SQIVND, per germline (reference sequence). V shed 5 bases and J shed 8 bases, with 9 bases lying between them. DNA for the CDR3: TGTGCCAGTAGTCCCCGGGTAGGCTACACCTTC. Protein product: CASSPRVGYTF. Using reference TRBV19 and TRBJ1-2 for the parts outside the CDR3, the full variable domain is DGGITQSPKYLFRKEGQNVTLSCEQNLNHDAMYWYRQDPGQGLRLIYYSQIVNDFQKGDIAEGYSVSREKKESFPLTVTSAQKNPTAFYLCASSPRVGYTFGSGTRLTVV.

The chain combines TRBV19 with TRBJ1-2; D is uncertain. Looked up from germline, CDR1 is LNHDA and CDR2 is SQIVND (reference sequence). The CDR3 contains 13 residues. V lost 7 bases and J 3 bases, leaving 12 bases between the germline ends. The CDR3, as DNA: TGTGCCAGTAAGAACCCGAGGGACTATGGCTACACCTTC. Translation: CASKNPRDYGYTF.

In nucleotides, the CDR3 is TGTGCCAGCAGTGGAAACACCCTAGAGGGCAATCAGCCCCAGCATTTT. Its protein is CASSGNTLEGNQPQHF. V and J are TRBV6-1 and TRBJ1-5; D not resolved. The V end lost 4 bases, the J end lost 2 bases, and 15 bases lay between the germline ends. The length of the CDR3 is 16 residues. The germline V gene encodes CDR1 MNHNS and CDR2 SASEGT.

J is TRBJ2-7 and V is TRBV5-8; the D gene is possibly TRBD1 (6 bases). CDR3 length: 13 residues. V lost 7 bases to trimming and J lost 0 bases, with 11 bases between them. Looked up from germline, CDR1 is SGHTS and CDR2 is YDEGEE. CDR3 bases: TGTGCCAGCGACAGGTCAAGCTCCTACGAGCAGTACTTC. Translation: CASDRSSSYEQYF.

The chain joins TRBV7-2 to TRBJ2-1; 7 nucleotides line up with TRBD1. Trimming at V came to 5 bases and at J to 8 bases, leaving 18 bases not matched to a gene. The CDR3 totals 17 residues. Germline lookup yields CDR1 SGHTA and CDR2 FQGNSA. CDR3 sequence reads: CASSQTNRGFFFDEQFF. The CDR3 nucleotides are TGTGCCAGCAGCCAAACTAACAGGGGATTTTTTTTTGATGAGCAGTTCTTC.

The V gene is TRBV19, the J gene TRBJ1-5, with a tentative D call TRBD1 (6 bases). The CDR3 contains 13 residues. V lost 7 bases and J lost 5, with 12 bases in between. Germline CDR1 is LNHDA and CDR2 is SQIVND (reference sequence). The CDR3 DNA sequence: TGTGCCAGTACCACAGGGAATGATCAGCCCCAGCATTTT. Translation gives CASTTGNDQPQHF.

The V and J genes are TRBV19 and TRBJ1-4; possible D gene TRBD1, 6 bases. V was shortened by 0 bases and J by 8 bases, with 13 bases between the two germline ends. Germline CDR1 is LNHDA and CDR2 is SQIVND (reference sequence). This CDR3 is built from 15 residues. The CDR3 DNA reads as TGTGCCAGTAGTATAGACTGGACAGCTGGGGAAAAACTGTTTTTT. Its protein product is CASSIDWTAGEKLFF.

This clone has just one count. The gene calls are TRBV11-2 and TRBJ2-2, with D maybe TRBD2 (7 bases). Trimming took off 5 bases at V and 5 bases at J, with 21 bases between the two ends. Germline CDR1 reads SGHAT; CDR2 reads FQNNGV. This CDR3 spans 17 amino acids. Here the CDR3 DNA reads TGTGCCAGCAGCCTTTCCCGGGGGGCGTCGAGGACCGGGGAGCTGTTTTTT. Amino acid sequence: CASSLSRGASRTGELFF. Complete variable domain (other parts from reference TRBV11-2 and TRBJ2-2): EAGVAQSPRYKIIEKRQSVAFWCNPISGHATLYWYQQILGQGPKLLIQFQNNGVVDDSQLPKDRFSAERLKGVDSTLKIQPAKLEDSAVYLCASSLSRGASRTGELFFGEGSRLTVL.

V and J are TRBV6-1 and TRBJ2-3, with TRBD2 matching over 8 bases. V lost 2 bases to trimming and J lost 0 bases; unmatched junction nucleotides: 7. Germline assignment: CDR1 MNHNS and CDR2 SASEGT. This CDR3 has 17 amino acids. The CDR3 loop is CASSEKAGGRSTDTQYF. The CDR3 DNA sequence: TGTGCCAGCAGTGAAAAAGCGGGCGGGAGGAGCACAGATACGCAGTATTTT.

This chain links TRBV7-6 with TRBJ2-1, with 7 positions matching TRBD2. Germline CDR1 reads SGHVS; CDR2 reads FNYEAQ. The J segment lost 8 bases and the V segment lost 6 bases, leaving 7 bases of the junction unmatched. The CDR3 length is 13 residues. CDR3 residues: CASSSQRGYEQFF. The CDR3 DNA sequence: TGTGCCAGCAGTAGTCAGCGGGGCTATGAGCAGTTCTTC.

The chain carries TRBV11-3 and TRBJ2-7, with D possibly TRBD2 on 6 matching bases. Germline loops: CDR1 SGHNT, CDR2 YENEEA. The CDR3 has 13 amino acids. Trimming cost V 11 bases and J 0 bases, with 14 bases left between them. The CDR3 region is CALGTGASYEQYF. CDR3 coding DNA: TGTGCCCTAGGGACGGGAGCCTCCTACGAGCAGTACTTC.

The chain couples TRBV5-1 to TRBJ2-3, with D possibly being TRBD1 (5 bases). CDR1 and CDR2 (germline): SGHRS, YFSETQ. Deletions cut 0 bases from V and 2 bases from J, with 10 bases between. The CDR3 sequence is 15 residues long. DNA of the CDR3: TGCGCCAGCAGCTTGGGACAGCTTCACACAGATACGCAGTATTTT. As protein: CASSLGQLHTDTQYF.

The rearrangement links TRBV15 to TRBJ1-1; D may be TRBD1 (5 bases). Germline values: CDR1 LNHNV, CDR2 YYDKDF (reference sequence). V was clipped by 6 bases and J by 3 bases, with 11 bases between them. CDR3 length equals 13 residues. The CDR3 loop is CATRIRGDTEAFF. CDR3 coding DNA: TGTGCCACCAGGATTCGGGGGGACACTGAAGCTTTCTTT.